The source of this TCR beta chain is a study of blood T cell repertoires in COVID-19. This CDR3 region has 20 residues. From germline, CDR1 is SGHTA and CDR2 FQGTGA. Original methodology: Using reference gene primer amplification, nucleated cell counts were estimated. Profiled with immunoSEQ multiplex PCR; TCRdb holds only in-frame clones, not every one. Clone size and V and J calls were adopted from that table, with D and trimming inferred from the DNA. The table lists more than 350,000 clones, around nine tenths of them singletons. Notes on this clone: The junction and the germline gene differ at one end; a read error may be behind it.

The material sequenced was PBMCs or T cells enriched from blood (not recorded which). The rearrangement links TRBV7-3 to TRBJ1-2; weak D call: TRBD1 (6 bases). The TCR sequence derives from a woman between 45 and 65 years old who had recovered from COVID-19. The CDR3 sequence: CASRLSGRGGGLRANYGYTF. The CDR3 DNA is TGTGCCAGCCGCTTATCGGGCCGGGGCGGGGGGCTGCGTGCTAACTATGGCTACACCTTC.